This record looks at one T cell receptor beta chain sequence and its context. A far larger clone differs by one base, so this is likely a read error. The sample belongs to a study of molecular identifiers for immune sequencing clone quantification. One entry per CDR3 protein, called by TCRdb with MiXCR from the PCR reads. The table includes approximately 630,000 distinct CDR3 sequences, 25% detected once. CDR3 size: 13 residues. The receptor was derived from a human donor in good health. Some libraries in this study had Jurkat cell RNA spiked in. Material: naive CD8+ T cells from blood, with Jurkat cell RNA spiked in. Subset here: FACS-sorted CD8+CD4-CCR7+CD45RA+ naive T cells. The chain employs TRBV12-3 or TRBV12-4 and TRBJ1-1; D uncertain. CDR3 DNA sequence: TGTGCCTGCAGTCCCGGAAGGAATACTGAAGCTTTCTTT. It translates to CACSPGRNTEAFF.